This T cell receptor (beta chain) was obtained from a study of PD-L1 blockade in urothelial cancer. Across the study: Every 3 weeks, patients received intravenous atezolizumab 1,200 mg, beginning 2014. Blood was subjected to analysis at 3 weeks (second dose) and 6 weeks following treatment start. Regarding the study as a whole: Blood clones associated with the tumor expanded more at 3 weeks in durable-benefit patients.

Time point in this sample: peripheral blood 6 weeks after treatment start. Pretreatment and on-treatment samples were taken, numbering 1 to 8 per patient. About this clone: Its antigen is undetermined.

Germline lookup yields CDR1 SGHVS and CDR2 FQNEAQ. With V trimmed by 8 bases and J by 3 bases, 4 bases remained unmatched. The CDR3 has 14 residues. The assay was immunoSEQ multiplex PCR, and TCRdb's table has in-frame clones only and misses some. In the table there are more than 45,000 clones, roughly 80% of which are singletons. This sequence was found in a man aged 65-85 years with urothelial cancer. This material consisted of PBMCs, taken around atezolizumab (anti-PD-L1) treatment. V is TRBV7-8 and J is TRBJ2-3, with 11 positions matching TRBD2. DNA for the CDR3: TGTGCCAGCGCCGGGACTAGCGGTACAGATACGCAGTATTTT. Its protein product is CASAGTSGTDTQYF.